The present entry profiles one T cell receptor (beta chain) with its context. Its specificity is unknown. Germline V gene sequence: CDR1 SGDLS, CDR2 YYNGEE. V was clipped by 3 bases and J by 12 bases; unmatched bases: 12. The CDR3 extends over 15 amino acids. Primers for the PCR totalled 60 Vbeta and 13 Jbeta. Produced via immunoSEQ multiplex PCR; TCRdb's table is partial and in-frame only. The sample has some 140,000 clones, more than 70% seen once. These data come from a study of cytomegalovirus exposure and HLA in healthy donors. Study-level points and caveats: Researchers reportedly found TCR beta sequences accurately predicted most subjects' HLA-A and HLA-B alleles. As a later analysis showed, a missense DCLRE1C variant was linked to trimming of TCR beta V- and J-genes. Earlier analysis found most TCR beta V segments productive about 87% or about 30% of the time.

Sample: PBMCs. The origin of this receptor is a woman in her 30s in good health and CMV-seropositive. This rearrangement joins TRBV9 to TRBJ1-6; TRBD1 matches at 7 bases. Here the CDR3 DNA reads TGTGCCAGCAGCGGACAGGGCCTCGGGTGGGAACCCCTCCACTTT. Its translation: CASSGQGLGWEPLHF.